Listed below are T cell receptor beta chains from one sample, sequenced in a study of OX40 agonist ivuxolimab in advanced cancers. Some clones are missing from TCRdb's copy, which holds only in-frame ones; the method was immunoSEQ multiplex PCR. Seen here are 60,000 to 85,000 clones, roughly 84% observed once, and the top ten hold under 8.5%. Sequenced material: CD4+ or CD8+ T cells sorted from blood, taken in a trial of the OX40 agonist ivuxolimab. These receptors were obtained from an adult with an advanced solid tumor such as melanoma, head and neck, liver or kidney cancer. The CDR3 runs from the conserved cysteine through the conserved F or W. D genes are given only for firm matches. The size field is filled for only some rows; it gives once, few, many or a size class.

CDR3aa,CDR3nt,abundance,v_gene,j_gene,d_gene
CASTTAVSGANVLTF,TGTGCCAGCACAACGGCGGTTTCTGGGGCCAACGTCCTGACTTTC,.,TRBV7-9,TRBJ2-6,.
CASSLRANNSPLHF,TGCGCCAGCAGCCTCCGGGCTAATAATTCACCCCTCCACTTT,.,TRBV4-3,TRBJ1-6,.
CASTSRSSGTKDEQYF,TGTGCCAGCACCTCGCGCAGTAGCGGGACCAAGGACGAGCAGTACTTC,.,TRBV7-2,TRBJ2-7,TRBD2
CASSYRTGNQPQHF,TGTGCCAGCAGTTATCGGACAGGGAATCAGCCCCAGCATTTT,.,TRBV6-1,TRBJ1-5,TRBD1
CASSLRSGRRSTDTQYF,TGTGCCAGCAGCTTACGAAGTGGTCGGAGATCCACAGATACGCAGTATTTT,.,TRBV7-9,TRBJ2-3,.
CASTQVRVNTEAFF,TGTGCCAGCACCCAGGTCCGAGTGAACACTGAAGCTTTCTTT,.,TRBV2,TRBJ1-1,.
CASSSRSVTYEQYF,TGTGCCAGCAGCTCCCGCTCAGTAACCTACGAGCAGTACTTC,.,TRBV7-6,TRBJ2-7,.
CASSLGVRGNEQFF,TGTGCCAGCAGCTTAGGCGTCAGGGGCAATGAGCAGTTCTTC,.,TRBV11-2,TRBJ2-1,.
CASSGAGASSYEQYF,TGTGCCAGCAGTGGGGCCGGAGCCTCCTCCTACGAGCAGTACTTC,.,TRBV9,TRBJ2-7,.
CASSLEWREQYF,TGCGCCAGCAGCTTGGAGTGGCGCGAGCAGTACTTC,.,TRBV5-1,TRBJ2-7,.
CASSLAGSYNEQFF,TGTGCCAGCAGCCTAGCGGGAAGCTACAATGAGCAGTTCTTC,.,TRBV9,TRBJ2-1,TRBD2
CASSDSTYEQYF,TGTGCCAGCAGTGACTCGACCTACGAGCAGTACTTC,.,TRBV6-5,TRBJ2-7,.
CASSFKETGELFF,TGCGCCAGCAGCTTCAAAGAGACCGGGGAGCTGTTTTTT,.,TRBV5-1,TRBJ2-2,.
CASSPRPGDYGYTF,TGTGCCAGCAGCCCGCGGCCGGGTGACTATGGCTACACCTTC,few,TRBV7-3,TRBJ1-2,.
CASRSTGGWDYEQYF,TGTGCCAGCAGGTCGACAGGGGGATGGGACTACGAGCAGTACTTC,.,TRBV28,TRBJ2-7,TRBD1
CASRTRGRNTEAFF,TGTGCCAGCAGGACCAGGGGGCGGAACACTGAAGCTTTCTTT,.,TRBV7-9,TRBJ1-1,TRBD1
CASGGPQGFNGYTF,TGTGCCAGCGGGGGACCACAGGGGTTTAATGGCTACACCTTC,.,TRBV28,TRBJ1-2,TRBD1
CASSSRGTEAFF,TGTGCCAGCAGCTCGAGAGGGACTGAAGCTTTCTTT,.,TRBV7-6,TRBJ1-1,.
CASSSRGGPLHF,TGTGCCAGCAGCTCCCGTGGCGGGCCCCTCCACTTT,.,TRBV7-3,TRBJ1-6,.
CASSLAAGATTIYF,TGTGCCAGCTCACTGGCGGCAGGAGCAACCACCATATATTTT,.,TRBV18,TRBJ1-3,.
CASSQGQAHEQCF,TGTGCCAGCAGCCAGGGACAGGCTCACGAGCAGTGCTTC,once,TRBV14,TRBJ2-7,TRBD1
CASSARDRDLYTEAFF,TGTGCCAGCAGCGCCCGGGACAGGGATCTCTACACTGAAGCTTTCTTT,.,TRBV7-9,TRBJ1-1,TRBD1
CASSARSWGNTEAFF,TGTGCCAGCAGCGCCCGATCTTGGGGGAACACTGAAGCTTTCTTT,.,TRBV9,TRBJ1-1,.
CASSLFWDRDTEAFF,TGTGCCAGCAGCTTGTTCTGGGACAGAGACACTGAAGCTTTCTTT,.,TRBV5-6,TRBJ1-1,TRBD1
CASSSQAPGLFF,TGTGCCAGTAGTAGCCAGGCCCCTGGGCTGTTTTTT,.,TRBV19,TRBJ1-4,.
CASSPIHGVHEQYF,TGTGCCAGCAGCCCTATTCACGGTGTCCACGAGCAGTACTTC,.,TRBV7-2,TRBJ2-7,.
CASSPQPQATQYF,TGTGCCAGCTCACCACAACCTCAAGCGACCCAGTACTTC,.,TRBV18,TRBJ2-5,.
CASSLDGKPVGGIEQYF,TGTGCCAGCAGCTTAGATGGAAAACCTGTAGGAGGGATCGAGCAGTACTTC,.,TRBV11-2,TRBJ2-7,.
CASSLGGYEQYF,TGCGCCAGCAGCCTTGGGGGTTACGAGCAGTACTTC,.,TRBV5-1,TRBJ2-7,.
CASTQEGKPYEQYF,TGTGCCAGCACCCAGGAGGGGAAGCCCTACGAGCAGTACTTC,few,TRBV7-9,TRBJ2-7,.
CASSIGTGATGELFF,TGTGCCAGTAGTATAGGGACAGGGGCCACCGGGGAGCTGTTTTTT,.,TRBV19,TRBJ2-2,TRBD1
CASSGSGDTQYF,TGTGCCAGCTCAGGGTCAGGAGATACGCAGTATTTT,.,TRBV6-5,TRBJ2-3,.
CASSPTSGADTQYF,TGTGCCAGCAGCCCGACTAGTGGCGCAGATACGCAGTATTTT,.,TRBV7-9,TRBJ2-3,.
CASSPPVGFTGELFF,TGTGCCAGCAGCCCCCCCGTGGGGTTCACCGGGGAGCTGTTTTTT,.,TRBV5-5,TRBJ2-2,.
CASSPPGGRETGELFF,TGTGCCAGCTCACCACCGGGCGGGCGGGAGACCGGGGAGCTGTTTTTT,few,TRBV18,TRBJ2-2,TRBD2
CASLQGSDFMNTEAFF,TGTGCCAGCCTACAGGGGTCCGACTTCATGAACACTGAAGCTTTCTTT,.,TRBV19,TRBJ1-1,TRBD1
CASSYTGYGYTF,TGTGCCAGCAGTTACACAGGATATGGCTACACCTTC,.,TRBV6-5,TRBJ1-2,.